This T cell receptor (beta chain) was found in a study of tumor T cells in aggressive B-cell lymphoma. Sequenced by immunoSEQ multiplex PCR; TCRdb stores in-frame clones only, minus some. The sample lists roughly 10,000 clones; around nine tenths were seen once. The germline gives CDR1 SEHNR, CDR2 FQNEAQ (reference sequence). V was cut by 3 bases and J by 5 bases, with 7 bases left in between. The CDR3 has 13 amino acids. The chain employs TRBV7-9 and TRBJ2-2; TRBD2 might be the D (6 bases). Sequences were obtained from tumor tissue. The sequence was obtained from an adult with diffuse large B cell lymphoma. CDR3 DNA: TGTGCCAGCAGCTTTGGAGGGACCGGGGAGCTGTTTTTT. It encodes CASSFGGTGELFF.